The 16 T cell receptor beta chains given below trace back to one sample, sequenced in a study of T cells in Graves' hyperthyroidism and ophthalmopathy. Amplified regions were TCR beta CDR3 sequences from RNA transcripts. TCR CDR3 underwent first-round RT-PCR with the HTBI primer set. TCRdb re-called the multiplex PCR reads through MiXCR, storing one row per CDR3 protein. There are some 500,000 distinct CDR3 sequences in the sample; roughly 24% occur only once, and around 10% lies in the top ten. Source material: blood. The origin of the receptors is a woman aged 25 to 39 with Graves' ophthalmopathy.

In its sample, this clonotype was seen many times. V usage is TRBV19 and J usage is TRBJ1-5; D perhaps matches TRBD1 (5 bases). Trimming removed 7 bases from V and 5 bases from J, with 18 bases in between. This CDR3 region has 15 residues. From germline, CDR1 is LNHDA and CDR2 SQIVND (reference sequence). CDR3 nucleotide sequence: TGTGCCAGTAACACTTACGGGACGGAAGATCAGCCCCAGCATTTT. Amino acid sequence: CASNTYGTEDQPQHF.

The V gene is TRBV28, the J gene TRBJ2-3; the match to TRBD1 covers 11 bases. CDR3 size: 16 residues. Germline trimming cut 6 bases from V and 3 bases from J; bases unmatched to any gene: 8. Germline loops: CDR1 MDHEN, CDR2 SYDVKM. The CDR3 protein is CASRRLGQGVTDTQYF. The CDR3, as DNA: TGTGCCAGCAGACGGTTGGGACAGGGGGTGACAGATACGCAGTATTTT.

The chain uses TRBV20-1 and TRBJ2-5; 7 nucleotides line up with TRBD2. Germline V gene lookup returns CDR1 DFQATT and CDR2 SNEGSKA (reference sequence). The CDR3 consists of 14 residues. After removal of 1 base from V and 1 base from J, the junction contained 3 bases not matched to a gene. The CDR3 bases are TGCAGTGCTAGAGCCCCGGGGGGCCAAGAGACCCAGTACTTC. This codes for CSARAPGGQETQYF.

This chain's CDR3 is CASKLAGGTYEQYF. CDR3 sequence (DNA): TGTGCCAGCAAACTAGCGGGGGGGACCTACGAGCAGTACTTC. The chain employs TRBV11-2 and TRBJ2-7; 13 bases match TRBD2. Germline V gene lookup returns CDR1 SGHAT and CDR2 FQNNGV. The J segment lost 2 bases and the V segment lost 7 bases, leaving 2 bases of the junction unmatched. The CDR3 is made up of 14 amino acids. The variable domain in full, with the rest retrieved from reference TRBV11-2 and TRBJ2-7, is EAGVAQSPRYKIIEKRQSVAFWCNPISGHATLYWYQQILGQGPKLLIQFQNNGVVDDSQLPKDRFSAERLKGVDSTLKIQPAKLEDSAVYLCASKLAGGTYEQYFGPGTRLTVT.

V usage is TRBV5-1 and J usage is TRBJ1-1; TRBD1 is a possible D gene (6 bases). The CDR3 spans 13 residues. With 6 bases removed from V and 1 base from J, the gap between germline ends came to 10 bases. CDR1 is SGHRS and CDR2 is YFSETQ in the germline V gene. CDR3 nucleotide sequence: TGCGCCAGCAAAAGGGGGGGGAACACTGAAGCTTTCTTT. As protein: CASKRGGNTEAFF. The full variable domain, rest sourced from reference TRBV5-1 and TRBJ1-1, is KAGVTQTPRYLIKTRGQQVTLSCSPISGHRSVSWYQQTPGQGLQFLFEYFSETQRNKGNFPGRFSGRQFSNSRSEMNVSTLELGDSALYLCASKRGGNTEAFFGQGTRLTVV.

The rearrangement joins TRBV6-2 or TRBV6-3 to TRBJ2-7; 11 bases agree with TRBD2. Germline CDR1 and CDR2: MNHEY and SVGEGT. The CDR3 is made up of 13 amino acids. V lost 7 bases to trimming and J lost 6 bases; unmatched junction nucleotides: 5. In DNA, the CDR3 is TGTGCCAGCACACTAGCGGGAGTTTCCGAGCAGTACTTC. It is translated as CASTLAGVSEQYF.

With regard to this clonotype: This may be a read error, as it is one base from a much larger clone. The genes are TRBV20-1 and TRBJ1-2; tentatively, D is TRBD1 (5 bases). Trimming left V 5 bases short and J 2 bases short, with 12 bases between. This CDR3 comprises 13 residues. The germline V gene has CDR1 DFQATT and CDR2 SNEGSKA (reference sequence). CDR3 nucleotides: TGCAGTGCTGGGATAGGGGTGAACTATGGCTACACCTTC. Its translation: CSAGIGVNYGYTF.

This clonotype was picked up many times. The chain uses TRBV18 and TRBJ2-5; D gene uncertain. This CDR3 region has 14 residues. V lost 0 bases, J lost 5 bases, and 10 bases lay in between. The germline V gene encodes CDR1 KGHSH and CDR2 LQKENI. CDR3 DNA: TGTGCCAGCTCACCACCGAGCAAGGTGGAGACCCAGTACTTC. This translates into CASSPPSKVETQYF. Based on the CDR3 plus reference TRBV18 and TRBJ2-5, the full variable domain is NAGVMQNPRHLVRRRGQEARLRCSPMKGHSHVYWYRQLPEEGLKFMVYLQKENIIDESGMPKERFSAEFPKEGPSILRIQQVVRGDSAAYFCASSPPSKVETQYFGPGTRLLVL.

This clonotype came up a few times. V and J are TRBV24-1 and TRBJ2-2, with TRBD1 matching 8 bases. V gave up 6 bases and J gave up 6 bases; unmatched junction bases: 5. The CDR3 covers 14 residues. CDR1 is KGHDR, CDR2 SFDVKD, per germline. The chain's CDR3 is CATSSQTGAGELFF. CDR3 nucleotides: TGTGCCACCAGTTCCCAGACAGGGGCCGGGGAGCTGTTTTTT.

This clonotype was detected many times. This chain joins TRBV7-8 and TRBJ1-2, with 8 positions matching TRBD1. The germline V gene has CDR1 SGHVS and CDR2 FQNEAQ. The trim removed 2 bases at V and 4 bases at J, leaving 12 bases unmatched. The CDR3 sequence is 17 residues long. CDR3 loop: CASSLRKTGEGIYGYTF. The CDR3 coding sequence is TGTGCCAGCAGCTTAAGAAAGACAGGGGAGGGGATCTATGGCTACACCTTC.

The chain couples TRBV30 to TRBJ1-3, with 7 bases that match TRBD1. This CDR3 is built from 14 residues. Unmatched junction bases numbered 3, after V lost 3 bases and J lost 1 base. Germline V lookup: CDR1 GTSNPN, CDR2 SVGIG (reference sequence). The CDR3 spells CAWSAGQSGNTIYF. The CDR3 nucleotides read TGTGCCTGGAGCGCGGGACAGTCTGGAAACACCATATATTTT.

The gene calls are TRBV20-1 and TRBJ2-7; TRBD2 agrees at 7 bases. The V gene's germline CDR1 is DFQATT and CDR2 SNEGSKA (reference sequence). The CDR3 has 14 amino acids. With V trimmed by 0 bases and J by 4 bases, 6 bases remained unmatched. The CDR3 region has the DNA TGCAGTGCTAGAGAAACTAGCGCCTTTTACGAGCAGTACTTC. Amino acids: CSARETSAFYEQYF.

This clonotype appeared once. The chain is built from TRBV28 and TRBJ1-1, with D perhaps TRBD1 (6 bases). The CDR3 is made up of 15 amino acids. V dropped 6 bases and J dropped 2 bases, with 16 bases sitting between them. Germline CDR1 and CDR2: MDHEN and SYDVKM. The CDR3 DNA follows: TGTGCCAGCAGCCACAGGGCGGAGGTAAACACTGAAGCTTTCTTT. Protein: CASSHRAEVNTEAFF.

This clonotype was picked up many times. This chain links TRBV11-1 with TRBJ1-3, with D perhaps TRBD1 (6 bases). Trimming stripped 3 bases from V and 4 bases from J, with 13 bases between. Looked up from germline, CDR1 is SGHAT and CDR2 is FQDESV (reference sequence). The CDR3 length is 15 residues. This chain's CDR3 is CASSFTTGYGNTIYF. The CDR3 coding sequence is TGTGCCAGCAGCTTCACTACAGGGTACGGAAACACCATATATTTT.

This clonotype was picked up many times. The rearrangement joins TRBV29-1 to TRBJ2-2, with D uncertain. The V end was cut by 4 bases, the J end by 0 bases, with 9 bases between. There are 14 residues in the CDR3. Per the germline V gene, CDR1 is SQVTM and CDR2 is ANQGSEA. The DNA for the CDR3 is TGCAGCGTTGTAGGCCAGGCGAACACCGGGGAGCTGTTTTTT. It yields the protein CSVVGQANTGELFF.

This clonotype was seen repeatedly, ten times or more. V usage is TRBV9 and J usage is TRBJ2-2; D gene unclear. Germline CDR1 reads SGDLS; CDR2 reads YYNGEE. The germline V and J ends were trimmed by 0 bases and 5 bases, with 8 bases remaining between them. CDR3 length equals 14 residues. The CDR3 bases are TGTGCCAGCAGCGTAGCGTGGGCAACCGGGGAGCTGTTTTTT. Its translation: CASSVAWATGELFF.